This is a list of T cell receptor beta chains from one sample in a study of T cells after yellow fever vaccination. TCRdb analysed the 5' RACE reads with MiXCR anew, one entry per CDR3 protein. Altogether 100,000 to 150,000 distinct CDR3 sequences are present, 7.4% being singletons, with the ten largest covering 2.5%. Sequenced here: CD4+ T cells sorted from PBMCs, sampled 10 days after the first yellow fever vaccination. Receptor source: a man aged 18 to 35 who received the YFV17D yellow fever vaccine. The CDR3 runs from the conserved cysteine through the conserved F or W. The order of the fields is D gene, V gene, clone size, J gene, CDR3 protein, CDR3 DNA. A D gene is named only where the DNA matches it firmly. For some rows the clone size is stated as once, few or many, or as a class when expanded; others skip it.

NA	TRBV4-3	many	TRBJ2-5	CASSQETGLGETQYF	TGCGCCAGCAGCCAAGAGACAGGATTGGGGGAGACCCAGTACTTC
NA	TRBV7-2	few	TRBJ2-1	CASRLNLGAYNEQFF	TGTGCCAGCAGACTGAACCTCGGGGCCTACAATGAGCAGTTCTTC
NA	TRBV20-1	many	TRBJ2-2	CSASLPTNTGELFF	TGCAGTGCTAGCTTACCGACGAACACCGGGGAGCTGTTTTTT
NA	TRBV4-3	many	TRBJ2-3	CASSQFGSFDTQYF	TGCGCCAGCAGCCAATTCGGTTCTTTTGATACGCAGTATTTT
NA	TRBV5-1	many	TRBJ2-2	CASRDGQTGELFF	TGCGCCAGCAGAGATGGACAGACCGGGGAGCTGTTTTTT
NA	TRBV5-1	few	TRBJ2-3	CASSIRGPPTDTQYF	TGCGCCAGCAGCATTCGGGGGCCCCCCACAGATACGCAGTATTTT
TRBD2	TRBV6-2/TRBV6-3	many	TRBJ2-5	CASTYGTTSETQYF	TGTGCCAGCACCTACGGGACTACCTCAGAGACCCAGTACTTC
TRBD1	TRBV12-3/TRBV12-4	many	TRBJ1-1	CASSRGTGGRGAEAFF	TGTGCCAGCAGCAGGGGGACAGGGGGCCGTGGGGCTGAAGCTTTCTTT
NA	TRBV18	NA	TRBJ2-3	CASTPVSGRTDTQYF	TGTGCCAGCACCCCGGTGAGCGGACGCACAGATACGCAGTATTTT
TRBD2	TRBV12-3/TRBV12-4	many	TRBJ2-2	CASSLLAGGEPGELFF	TGTGCCAGCAGTTTACTAGCGGGGGGGGAGCCCGGGGAGCTGTTTTTT
NA	TRBV5-1	few	TRBJ1-2	CASSQTTGSYGYTF	TGCGCCAGCAGCCAAACCACAGGGAGCTATGGCTACACCTTC
TRBD2	TRBV5-4	many	TRBJ2-3	CASSRRTSGEDTQYF	TGTGCCAGCAGCAGACGGACTAGCGGGGAGGATACGCAGTATTTT
NA	TRBV18	many	TRBJ1-5	CASSPQGSSNQPQHF	TGTGCCAGCTCACCACAGGGGAGCAGCAATCAGCCCCAGCATTTT